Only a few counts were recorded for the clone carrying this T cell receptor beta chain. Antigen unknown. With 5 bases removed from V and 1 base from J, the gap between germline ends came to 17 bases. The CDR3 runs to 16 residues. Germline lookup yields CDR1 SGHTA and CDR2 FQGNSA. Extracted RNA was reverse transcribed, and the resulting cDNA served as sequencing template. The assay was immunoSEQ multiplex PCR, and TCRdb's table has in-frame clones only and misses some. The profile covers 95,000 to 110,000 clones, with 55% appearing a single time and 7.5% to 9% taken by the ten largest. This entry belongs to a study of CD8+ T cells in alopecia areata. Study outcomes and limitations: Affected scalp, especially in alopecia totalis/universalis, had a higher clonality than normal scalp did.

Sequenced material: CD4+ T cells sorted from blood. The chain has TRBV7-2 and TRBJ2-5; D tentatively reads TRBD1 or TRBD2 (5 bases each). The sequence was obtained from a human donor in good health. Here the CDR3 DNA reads TGTGCCAGCAGCATACTCCCGGGACCTCCCCAAGAGACCCAGTACTTC. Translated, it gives CASSILPGPPQETQYF.